Listed below are T cell receptor beta chains from one sample, sequenced in a study of cytomegalovirus exposure and HLA in healthy donors. Sequencing was performed with immunoSEQ multiplex PCR; in TCRdb, only in-frame clones are kept and a portion is missing. The repertoire holds over 100,000 clones, 89% seen once, with 0.95% to 1.5% in the top ten. Input material: PBMCs. These receptors were taken from a woman aged 18-29 years in good health and CMV-seronegative. Both conserved end residues are part of each CDR3. Fields, in order: clone size, J gene, D gene, V gene, CDR3 DNA, CDR3 protein. A D gene is named only where the DNA matches it firmly. Expanded clones get a size class; other rows say once, few or many, or leave the size out.

few | TRBJ1-6 | . | TRBV7-2 | TGTGCCAGTTGCAAGCGGGCATCACCCCTCCACTTT | CASCKRASPLHF
. | TRBJ1-5 | . | TRBV5-6 | TGTGCCAGCAGCCTGGGGCGCCCGGGTCAGCCCCAGCATTTT | CASSLGRPGQPQHF
. | TRBJ2-1 | TRBD2 | TRBV29-1 | TGCAGCGTTTCATCCGTCGGGGGGGGCCTTCGTGAGCAGTTCTTC | CSVSSVGGGLREQFF
. | TRBJ1-2 | . | TRBV5-5 | TGTGCCAGCAGCTTGCGGGAAACAGGGTCCGGTGGCTACACCTTC | CASSLRETGSGGYTF
. | TRBJ2-1 | TRBD2 | TRBV6-5 | TGTGCCAGCAGTTACCTGTGGACTAGCGGGAACAATGAGCAGTTCTTC | CASSYLWTSGNNEQFF
. | TRBJ1-5 | . | TRBV11-3 | TGTGCCAGCAGCTTAGATTTGGGCGGTCAGGGGTCCAATCAGCCCCAGCATTTT | CASSLDLGGQGSNQPQHF
. | TRBJ1-5 | . | TRBV5-5 | TGTGCCAGCAGACCGACAGGTACCGGCAATCAGCCCCAGCATTTT | CASRPTGTGNQPQHF
. | TRBJ2-1 | . | TRBV7-3 | TGTGCCAGCAGCTCTACCCGGGACTCAGACAATGAGCAGTTCTTC | CASSSTRDSDNEQFF
. | TRBJ1-1 | . | TRBV11-2 | TGTGCCAGCACGCTCTTAAACGGGGCGGGAGGTACTAGGGCTTTCTTT | CASTLLNGAGGTRAFF
. | TRBJ2-7 | . | TRBV5-1 | TGCGCCAGCAGCAGGGGGTACGAGCAGTACTTC | CASSRGYEQYF
. | TRBJ2-1 | . | TRBV29-1 | TGCAGCGTTGAGATTGTGGCCTCCTACAATGAGCAGTTCTTC | CSVEIVASYNEQFF
. | TRBJ1-1 | . | TRBV7-6 | TGTGCCAGCAGCTTAGGTCTCAGGAACACTGAAGCTTTCTTT | CASSLGLRNTEAFF
. | TRBJ1-3 | . | TRBV11-2 | TGTGCCAGCAGCACCCGTAGTGTATCCTATGGAAACACCATATATTTT | CASSTRSVSYGNTIYF
. | TRBJ2-5 | . | TRBV5-4 | TGTGCCAGCAGCTTGGGGGTAGCCCAAGAGACCCAGTACTTC | CASSLGVAQETQYF
. | TRBJ2-7 | . | TRBV5-8 | TGTGCCAGCAAATTGGCTAGGAGGACTACCTACGAGCAGTACTTC | CASKLARRTTYEQYF
. | TRBJ1-6 | . | TRBV6-5 | TGTGCCAGCAGTCCTGGGGGGTCACCCCTCCACTTT | CASSPGGSPLHF
. | TRBJ2-7 | TRBD2 | TRBV15 | TGTGCCACCAGCAGAGATTCGCTAGCGGGGGGGTACGAGCAGTACTTC | CATSRDSLAGGYEQYF
once | TRBJ1-3 | TRBD1 | TRBV5-6 | TGTGCCAGCAGCTTGCGGGACAGGGGTTTCCACCAATATTTT | CASSLRDRGFHQYF
once | TRBJ1-2 | TRBD1 | TRBV14 | TGTGCCAGCAGCCAAGATTTGCAGGGGGCGGGCTACACCTTC | CASSQDLQGAGYTF
. | TRBJ2-7 | TRBD1 | TRBV19 | TGTGCCACCTCGCCGTACGGGGACAGGGAGACCTACGAGCAGTACTTC | CATSPYGDRETYEQYF
. | TRBJ2-7 | . | TRBV5-4 | TGTGCCAGCAGCCCTAGGGCTAGCGCTAGCTCCTACGAGCAGTACTTC | CASSPRASASSYEQYF
. | TRBJ1-5 | . | TRBV6-6 | TGTGCCAGCAGTTACTCCCGCTATAGCAATCAGCCCCAGCATTTT | CASSYSRYSNQPQHF
. | TRBJ1-2 | TRBD1 | TRBV29-1 | TGCAGCGTTGTAGGGACAGGGACGGCTAGCTATGGCTACACCTTC | CSVVGTGTASYGYTF
. | TRBJ1-2 | TRBD1 | TRBV19 | TGTGCCAGTAGTATTGGACAGGGAGTACAAGGGTATGGCTACACCTTC | CASSIGQGVQGYGYTF
. | TRBJ1-2 | TRBD1 | TRBV10-3 | TGTGCCATCAGTGAGGTGTACACAGGGGCCAAATATGGCTACACCTTC | CAISEVYTGAKYGYTF
. | TRBJ1-3 | . | TRBV28 | TGTGCCAGCAGCCAAGGGGGTAGCTCTGGAAACACCATATATTTT | CASSQGGSSGNTIYF
. | TRBJ1-3 | . | TRBV29-1 | TGCAGCGCCCCTGCTGGAAACACCATATATTTT | CSAPAGNTIYF
. | TRBJ1-6 | . | TRBV19 | TGTGCCAGTGGGGTCGGGCAGGGGAATTCACCCCTCCACTTT | CASGVGQGNSPLHF
. | TRBJ1-1 | . | TRBV5-1 | TGCGCCAGCAGCTTCAGGGAGGAGGACACTGAAGCTTTCTTT | CASSFREEDTEAFF
. | TRBJ2-5 | TRBD1 | TRBV7-8 | TGTGCCAGCAGATACACCCCGTTGGGACAGCAGGCCCAAGAGACCCAGTACTTC | CASRYTPLGQQAQETQYF
. | TRBJ2-4 | TRBD1 | TRBV9 | TGTGCCAGCAGCGCCTTAGGGGGGACAGGTGGACTTCAGTACTTC | CASSALGGTGGLQYF
. | TRBJ1-1 | . | TRBV21-1 | TGTGCCAGCAGCAAGACGAAAGAGGGTGAAGCTTTCTTT | CASSKTKEGEAFF
. | TRBJ2-5 | TRBD1 | TRBV28 | TGTGCCAGCAGCGGACAGGTACCGGAGACCCAGTACTTC | CASSGQVPETQYF
. | TRBJ2-3 | TRBD1 | TRBV28 | TGTGCCAGCAGTTTGGGACAGGGAGCAGATACGCAGTATTTT | CASSLGQGADTQYF
. | TRBJ2-1 | TRBD2 | TRBV5-1 | TGCGCCAGCAGCTTACTAGCGGCCACTGACAATGAGCAGTTCTTC | CASSLLAATDNEQFF
. | TRBJ1-1 | . | TRBV6-5 | TGTGCCAGCAGCTCCCGGGTAGAAGCTTTCTTT | CASSSRVEAFF